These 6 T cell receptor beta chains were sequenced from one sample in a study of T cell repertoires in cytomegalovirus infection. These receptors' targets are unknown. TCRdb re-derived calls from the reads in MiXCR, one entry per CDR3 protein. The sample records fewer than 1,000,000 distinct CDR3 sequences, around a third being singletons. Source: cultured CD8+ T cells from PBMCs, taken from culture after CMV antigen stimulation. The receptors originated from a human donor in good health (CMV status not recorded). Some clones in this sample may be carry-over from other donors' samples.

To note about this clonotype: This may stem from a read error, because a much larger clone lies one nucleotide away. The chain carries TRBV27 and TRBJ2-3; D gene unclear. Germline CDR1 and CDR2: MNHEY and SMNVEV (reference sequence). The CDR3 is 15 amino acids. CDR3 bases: TGTGCCAGCAGTCGACGAGTCTATCTTGAGGATACGCGGTATTTT. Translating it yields CASSRRVYLEDTRYF.

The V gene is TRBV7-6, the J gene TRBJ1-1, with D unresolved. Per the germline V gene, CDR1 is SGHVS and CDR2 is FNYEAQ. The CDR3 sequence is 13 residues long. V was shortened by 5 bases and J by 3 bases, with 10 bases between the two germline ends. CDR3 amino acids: CASSKARYTEAFF. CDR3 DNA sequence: TGTGCCAGCAGCAAAGCTAGGTACACTGAAGCTTTCTTT.

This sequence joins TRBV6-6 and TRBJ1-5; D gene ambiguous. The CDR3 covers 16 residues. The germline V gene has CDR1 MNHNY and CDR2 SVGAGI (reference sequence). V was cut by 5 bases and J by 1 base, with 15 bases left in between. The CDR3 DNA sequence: TGTGCCAGCAGTCTCGGTATCGGACTGAGCAATCAGCCCCAGCATTTT. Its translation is CASSLGIGLSNQPQHF.

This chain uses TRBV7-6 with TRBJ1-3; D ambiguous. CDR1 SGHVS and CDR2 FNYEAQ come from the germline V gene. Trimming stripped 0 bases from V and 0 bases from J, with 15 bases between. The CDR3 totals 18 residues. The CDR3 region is CASSLAESDSLSGNTIYF. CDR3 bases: TGTGCCAGCAGCTTAGCGGAAAGCGATTCTCTCTCTGGAAACACCATATATTTT.

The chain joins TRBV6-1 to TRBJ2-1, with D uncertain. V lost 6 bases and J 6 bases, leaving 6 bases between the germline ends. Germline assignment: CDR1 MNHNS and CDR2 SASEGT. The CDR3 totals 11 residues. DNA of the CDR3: TGTGCCAGCAGGTTTTCCAATGAGCAGTTCTTC. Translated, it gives CASRFSNEQFF.

The chain's CDR3 is CASSQDRGQGEQFF. DNA of the CDR3: TGCGCCAGCAGCCAAGATCGGGGCCAGGGTGAGCAGTTCTTC. The rearrangement links TRBV4-3 to TRBJ2-1; D tentatively reads TRBD1 or TRBD2 (5 bases each). Trimming stripped 0 bases from V and 9 bases from J, with 12 bases between. Germline values: CDR1 LGHNA, CDR2 YSLEER. The CDR3 is made up of 14 amino acids.